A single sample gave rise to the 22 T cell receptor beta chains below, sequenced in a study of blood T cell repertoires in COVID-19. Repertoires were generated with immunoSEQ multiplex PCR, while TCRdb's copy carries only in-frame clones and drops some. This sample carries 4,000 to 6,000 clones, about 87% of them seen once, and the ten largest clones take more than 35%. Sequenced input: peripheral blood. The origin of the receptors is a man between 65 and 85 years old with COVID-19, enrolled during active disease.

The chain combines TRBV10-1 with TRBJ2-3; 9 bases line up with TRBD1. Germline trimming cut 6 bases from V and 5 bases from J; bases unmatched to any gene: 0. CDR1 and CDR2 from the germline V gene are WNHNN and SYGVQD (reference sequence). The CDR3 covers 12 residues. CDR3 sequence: CASRDRGDTQYF. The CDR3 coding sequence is TGCGCCAGCAGGGACAGGGGAGATACGCAGTATTTT.

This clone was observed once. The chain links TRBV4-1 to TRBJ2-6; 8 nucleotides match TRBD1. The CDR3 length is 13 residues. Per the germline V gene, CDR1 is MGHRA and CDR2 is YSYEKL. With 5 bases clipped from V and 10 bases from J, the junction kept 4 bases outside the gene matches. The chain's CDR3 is CASSGTGRNVLTF. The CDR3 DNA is TGCGCCAGCAGCGGGACAGGTAGGAACGTCCTGACTTTC.

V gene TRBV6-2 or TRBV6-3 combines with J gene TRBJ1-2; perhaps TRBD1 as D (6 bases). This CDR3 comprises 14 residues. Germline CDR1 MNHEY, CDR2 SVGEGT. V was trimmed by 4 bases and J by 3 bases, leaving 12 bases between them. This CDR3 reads CASSFPRGYYGYTF. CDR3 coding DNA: TGTGCCAGCAGTTTCCCCAGGGGATACTATGGCTACACCTTC.

In DNA, the CDR3 is TGCGCCAGCAGCCAGGAGAATAGCGGGGTACAAGAGACCCAGTACTTC. It specifies CASSQENSGVQETQYF. This chain uses TRBV4-1 with TRBJ2-5; 8 bases match TRBD2. The ends lost 3 bases at V and 2 bases at J; junction bases unmatched: 8. This CDR3 spans 16 amino acids. Germline lookup yields CDR1 MGHRA and CDR2 YSYEKL.

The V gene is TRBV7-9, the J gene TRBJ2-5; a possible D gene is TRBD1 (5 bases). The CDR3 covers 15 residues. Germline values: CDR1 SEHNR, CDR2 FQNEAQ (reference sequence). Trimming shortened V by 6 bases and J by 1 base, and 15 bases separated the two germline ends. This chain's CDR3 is CASSLGFRAQETQYF. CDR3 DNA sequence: TGTGCCAGCAGTCTAGGGTTCAGGGCCCAAGAGACCCAGTACTTC.

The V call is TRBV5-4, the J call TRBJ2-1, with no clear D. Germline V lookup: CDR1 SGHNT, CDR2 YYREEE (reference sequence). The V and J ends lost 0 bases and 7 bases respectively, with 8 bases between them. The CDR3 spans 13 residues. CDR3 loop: CASSLALRNEQFF. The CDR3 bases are TGTGCCAGCAGCTTGGCCTTGCGGAATGAGCAGTTCTTC.

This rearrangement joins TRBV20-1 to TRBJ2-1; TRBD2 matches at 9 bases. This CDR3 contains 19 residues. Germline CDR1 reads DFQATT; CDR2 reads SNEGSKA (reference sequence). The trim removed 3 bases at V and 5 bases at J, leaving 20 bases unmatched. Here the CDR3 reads CSASSSASGEGLRNNEQFF. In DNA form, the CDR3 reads TGCAGTGCTAGTTCAAGCGCTAGCGGGGAGGGGCTCCGCAACAATGAGCAGTTCTTC.

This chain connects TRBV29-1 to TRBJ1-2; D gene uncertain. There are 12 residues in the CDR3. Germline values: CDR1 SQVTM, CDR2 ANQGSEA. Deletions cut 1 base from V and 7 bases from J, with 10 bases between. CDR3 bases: TGCAGCGTTGAAGCCGGGTTGGTTGGCTACACCTTC. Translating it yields CSVEAGLVGYTF. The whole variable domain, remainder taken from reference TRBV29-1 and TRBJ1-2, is SAVISQKPSRDICQRGTSLTIQCQVDSQVTMMFWYRQQPGQSLTLIATANQGSEATYESGFVIDKFPISRPNLTFSTLTVSNMSPEDSSIYLCSVEAGLVGYTFGSGTRLTVV.

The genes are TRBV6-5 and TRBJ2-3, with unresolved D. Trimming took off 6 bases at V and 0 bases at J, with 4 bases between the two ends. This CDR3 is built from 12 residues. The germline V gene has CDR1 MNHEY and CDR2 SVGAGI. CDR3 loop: CASRTSTDTQYF. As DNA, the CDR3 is TGTGCCAGCAGAACTAGCACAGATACGCAGTATTTT.

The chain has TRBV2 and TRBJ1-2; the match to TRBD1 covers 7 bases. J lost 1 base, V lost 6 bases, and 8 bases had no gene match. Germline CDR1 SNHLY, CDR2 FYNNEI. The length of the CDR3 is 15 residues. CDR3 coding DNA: TGTGCCAGCAGAGCTGGGACAGCGTTTAACTATGGCTACACCTTC. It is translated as CASRAGTAFNYGYTF.

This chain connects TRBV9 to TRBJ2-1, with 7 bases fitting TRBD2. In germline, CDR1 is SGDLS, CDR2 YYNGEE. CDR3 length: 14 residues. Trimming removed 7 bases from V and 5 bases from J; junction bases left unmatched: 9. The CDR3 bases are TGTGCCAGCTCCGGAGCGGGAAATCACAATGAGCAGTTCTTC. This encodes CASSGAGNHNEQFF.

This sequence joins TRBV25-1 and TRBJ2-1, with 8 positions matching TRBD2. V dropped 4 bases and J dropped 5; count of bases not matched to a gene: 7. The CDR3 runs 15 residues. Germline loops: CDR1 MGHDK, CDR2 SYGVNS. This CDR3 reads CASSASGGRNNEQFF. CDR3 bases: TGTGCCAGCAGTGCAAGCGGGGGCAGGAACAATGAGCAGTTCTTC.

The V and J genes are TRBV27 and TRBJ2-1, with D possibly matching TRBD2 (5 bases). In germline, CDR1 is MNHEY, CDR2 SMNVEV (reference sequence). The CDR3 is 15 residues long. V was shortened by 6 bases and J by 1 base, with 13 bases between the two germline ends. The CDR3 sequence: CASSHGLPSYNEQFF. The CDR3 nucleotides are TGTGCCAGCAGCCACGGACTCCCTTCCTACAATGAGCAGTTCTTC.

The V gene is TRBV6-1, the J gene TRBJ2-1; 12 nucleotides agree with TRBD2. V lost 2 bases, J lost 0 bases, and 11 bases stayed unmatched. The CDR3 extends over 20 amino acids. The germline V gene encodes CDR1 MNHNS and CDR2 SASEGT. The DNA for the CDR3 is TGTGCCAGCAGTGAAAGACTAGCGGGAGAGTACCGCTACTCCTACAATGAGCAGTTCTTC. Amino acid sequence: CASSERLAGEYRYSYNEQFF.

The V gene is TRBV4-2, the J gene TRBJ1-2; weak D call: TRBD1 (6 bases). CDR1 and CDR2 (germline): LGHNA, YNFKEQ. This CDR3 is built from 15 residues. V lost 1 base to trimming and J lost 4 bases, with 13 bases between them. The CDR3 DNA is TGTGCCAGCAGCCAAGGGAACAGGGTGGGCTATGGCTACACCTTC. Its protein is CASSQGNRVGYGYTF.

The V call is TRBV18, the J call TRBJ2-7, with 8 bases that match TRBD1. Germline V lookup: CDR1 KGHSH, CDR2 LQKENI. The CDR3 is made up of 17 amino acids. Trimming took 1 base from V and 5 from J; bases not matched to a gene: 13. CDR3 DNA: TGTGCCAGCTCACCACTTCAACAGGGGGTAGTACTTCACGAGCAGTACTTC. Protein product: CASSPLQQGVVLHEQYF.

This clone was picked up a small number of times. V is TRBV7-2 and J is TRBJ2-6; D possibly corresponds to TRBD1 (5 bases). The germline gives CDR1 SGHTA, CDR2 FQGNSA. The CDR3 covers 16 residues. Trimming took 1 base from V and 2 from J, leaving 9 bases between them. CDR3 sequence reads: CASSLGAGPGANVLTF. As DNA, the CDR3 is TGTGCCAGCAGCTTAGGTGCAGGGCCTGGGGCCAACGTCCTGACTTTC.

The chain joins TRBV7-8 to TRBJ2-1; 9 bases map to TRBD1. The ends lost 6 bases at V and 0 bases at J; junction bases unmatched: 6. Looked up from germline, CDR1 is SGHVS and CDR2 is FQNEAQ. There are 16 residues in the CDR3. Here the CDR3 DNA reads TGTGCCAGCAGTTTAAGGGACAGGGACTCCTACAATGAGCAGTTCTTC. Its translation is CASSLRDRDSYNEQFF.

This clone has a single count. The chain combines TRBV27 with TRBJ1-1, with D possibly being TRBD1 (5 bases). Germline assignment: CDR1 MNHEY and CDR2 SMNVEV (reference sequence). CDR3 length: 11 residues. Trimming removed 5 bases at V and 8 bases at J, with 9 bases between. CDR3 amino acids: CASSMTAEAFF. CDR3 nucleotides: TGTGCCAGCAGTATGACAGCCGAAGCTTTCTTT.

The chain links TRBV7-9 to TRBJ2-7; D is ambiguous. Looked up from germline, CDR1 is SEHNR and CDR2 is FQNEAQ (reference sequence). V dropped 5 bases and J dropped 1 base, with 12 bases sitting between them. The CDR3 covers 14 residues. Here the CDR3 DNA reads TGTGCCAGCAGCCCAAGTGACATGTCCTACGAGCAGTACTTC. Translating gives CASSPSDMSYEQYF. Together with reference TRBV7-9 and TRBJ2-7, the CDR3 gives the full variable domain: DTGVSQNPRHKITKRGQNVTFRCDPISEHNRLYWYRQTLGQGPEFLTYFQNEAQLEKSRLLSDRFSAERPKGSFSTLEIQRTEQGDSAMYLCASSPSDMSYEQYFGPGTRLTVT.

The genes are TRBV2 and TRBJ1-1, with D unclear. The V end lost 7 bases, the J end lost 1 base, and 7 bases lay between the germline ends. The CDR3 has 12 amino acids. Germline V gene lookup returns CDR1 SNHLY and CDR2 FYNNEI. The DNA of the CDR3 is TGTGCCAGCAAGTGGAGGAACACTGAAGCTTTCTTT. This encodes CASKWRNTEAFF.

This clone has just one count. The CDR3 DNA reads TGTGCCAGCTCACCAGCGCGGACACAGAACACCGGGGAGCTGTTTTTT. This gives the protein CASSPARTQNTGELFF. J is TRBJ2-2 and V is TRBV18; weak D call: TRBD1 (5 bases). Germline V gene lookup returns CDR1 KGHSH and CDR2 LQKENI. The CDR3 runs to 16 residues. V was cut by 2 bases and J by 1 base, with 11 bases left in between.